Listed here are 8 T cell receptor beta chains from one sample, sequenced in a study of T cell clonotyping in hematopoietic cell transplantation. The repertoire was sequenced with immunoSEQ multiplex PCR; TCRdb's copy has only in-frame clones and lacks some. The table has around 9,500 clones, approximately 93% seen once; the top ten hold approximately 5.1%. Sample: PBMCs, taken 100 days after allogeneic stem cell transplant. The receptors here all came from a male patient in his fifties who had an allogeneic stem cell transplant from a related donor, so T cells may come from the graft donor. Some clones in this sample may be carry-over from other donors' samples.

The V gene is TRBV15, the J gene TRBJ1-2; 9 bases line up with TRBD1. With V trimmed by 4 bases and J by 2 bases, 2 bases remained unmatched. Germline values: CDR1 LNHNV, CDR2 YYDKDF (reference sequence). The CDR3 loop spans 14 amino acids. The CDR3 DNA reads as TGTGCCACCAGCACGGACAGGGGCAACTATGGCTACACCTTC. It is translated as CATSTDRGNYGYTF.

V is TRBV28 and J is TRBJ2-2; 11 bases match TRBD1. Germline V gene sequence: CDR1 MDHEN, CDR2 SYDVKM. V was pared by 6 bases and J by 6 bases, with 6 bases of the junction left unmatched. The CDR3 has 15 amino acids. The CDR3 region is CASRQDRGLPGELFF. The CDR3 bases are TGTGCCAGCAGACAGGACAGGGGGCTTCCCGGGGAGCTGTTTTTT.

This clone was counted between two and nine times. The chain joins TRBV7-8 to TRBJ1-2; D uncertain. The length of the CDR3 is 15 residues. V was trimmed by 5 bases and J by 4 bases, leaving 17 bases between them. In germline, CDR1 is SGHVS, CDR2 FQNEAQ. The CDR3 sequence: CASSPTEGPIYGYTF. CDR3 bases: TGTGCCAGCAGCCCTACTGAAGGCCCTATCTATGGCTACACCTTC.

Here the CDR3 DNA reads TGTGCCAGCAGCGGGAGTCAGGCCGAGCAGTACTTC. It translates to CASSGSQAEQYF. The chain employs TRBV28 and TRBJ2-7, with D tentatively TRBD2 (6 bases). This CDR3 contains 12 residues. CDR1 and CDR2 from the germline V gene are MDHEN and SYDVKM. V lost 6 bases and J lost 6, with 12 bases in between.

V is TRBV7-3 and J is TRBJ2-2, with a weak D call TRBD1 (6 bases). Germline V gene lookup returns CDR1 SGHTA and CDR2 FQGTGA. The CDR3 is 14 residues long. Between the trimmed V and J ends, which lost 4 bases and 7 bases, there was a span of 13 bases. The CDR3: CASSSGQLSGELFF. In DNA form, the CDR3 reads TGTGCCAGCAGCTCAGGACAGCTAAGCGGGGAGCTGTTTTTT.

The CDR3 DNA reads TGTGCCAGTAGCATTCCCACCGGGACCACGAACACCGGGGAGCTGTTTTTT. This codes for CASSIPTGTTNTGELFF. The chain links TRBV19 to TRBJ2-2; D is perhaps TRBD1 or TRBD2 (5 bases each). This CDR3 has 17 amino acids. Germline loops: CDR1 LNHDA, CDR2 SQIVND (reference sequence). V was cut by 6 bases and J by 0 bases, with 17 bases left in between.

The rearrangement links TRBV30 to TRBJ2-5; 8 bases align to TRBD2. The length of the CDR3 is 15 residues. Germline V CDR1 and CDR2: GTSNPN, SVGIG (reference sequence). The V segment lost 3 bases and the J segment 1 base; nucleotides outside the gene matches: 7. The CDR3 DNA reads TGTGCCTGGAGGAACAGACTAGCGATCCAAGAGACCCAGTACTTC. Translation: CAWRNRLAIQETQYF.

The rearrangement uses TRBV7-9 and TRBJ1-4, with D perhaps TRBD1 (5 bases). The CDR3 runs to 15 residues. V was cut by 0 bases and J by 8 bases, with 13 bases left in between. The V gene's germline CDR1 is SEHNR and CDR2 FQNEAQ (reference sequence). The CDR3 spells CASSLAVGGFEKLFF. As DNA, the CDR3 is TGTGCCAGCAGCTTAGCGGTGGGGGGATTCGAAAAACTGTTTTTT.